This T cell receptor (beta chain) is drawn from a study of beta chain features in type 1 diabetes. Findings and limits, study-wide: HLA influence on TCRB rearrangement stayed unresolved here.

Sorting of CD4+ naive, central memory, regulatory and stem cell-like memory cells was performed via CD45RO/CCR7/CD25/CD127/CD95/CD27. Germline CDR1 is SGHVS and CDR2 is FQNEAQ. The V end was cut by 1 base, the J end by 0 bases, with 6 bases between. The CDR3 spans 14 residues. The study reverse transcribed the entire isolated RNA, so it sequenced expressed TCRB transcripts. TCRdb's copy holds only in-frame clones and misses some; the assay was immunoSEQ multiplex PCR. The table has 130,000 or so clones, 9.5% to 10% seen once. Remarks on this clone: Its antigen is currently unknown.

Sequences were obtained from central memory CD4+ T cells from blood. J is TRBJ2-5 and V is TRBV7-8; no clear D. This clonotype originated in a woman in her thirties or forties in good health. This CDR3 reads CASSLGQYQETQYF. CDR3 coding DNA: TGTGCCAGCAGCTTAGGGCAGTACCAAGAGACCCAGTACTTC. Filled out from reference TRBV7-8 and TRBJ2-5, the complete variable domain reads GAGVSQSPRYKVAKRGQDVALRCDPISGHVSLFWYQQALGQGPEFLTYFQNEAQLDKSGLPSDRFFAERPEGSVSTLKIQRTQQEDSAVYLCASSLGQYQETQYFGPGTRLLVL.